The T cell receptor beta chain under discussion was sequenced for a study of blood T cell repertoires in COVID-19. Study as a whole: Donors in the United States, Italy and Spain gave samples during acute or convalescent COVID-19. Nucleic acid was either cDNA or gDNA, and it came from T cells, B-cell-depleted T cells, or PBMCs.

This study enrolled people aged about 18 to 90 from around 26 US geographic areas. Per the original methods: Estimated nucleated cell counts came from reference gene primer amplification. The repertoire was sequenced with immunoSEQ multiplex PCR; TCRdb's copy has only in-frame clones and lacks some. V, J and clone size derive from that table, while D and trimming were established from the DNA sequence. The sample has approximately 300,000 clones, roughly 90% seen once; the top ten hold about 18%. Germline lookup yields CDR1 MDHEN and CDR2 SYDVKM. CDR3 length: 11 residues. V was clipped by 8 bases and J by 6 bases; unmatched bases: 4.

The sequenced material came from PBMCs or T cells enriched from blood (not recorded which). The chain recombines TRBV28 with TRBJ2-7; TRBD2 matches at 7 bases. The source is a woman aged 25 to 39 who had recovered from COVID-19. This CDR3 is CASYGLGEQYF. As DNA, the CDR3 is TGTGCCAGCTATGGACTAGGCGAGCAGTACTTC.